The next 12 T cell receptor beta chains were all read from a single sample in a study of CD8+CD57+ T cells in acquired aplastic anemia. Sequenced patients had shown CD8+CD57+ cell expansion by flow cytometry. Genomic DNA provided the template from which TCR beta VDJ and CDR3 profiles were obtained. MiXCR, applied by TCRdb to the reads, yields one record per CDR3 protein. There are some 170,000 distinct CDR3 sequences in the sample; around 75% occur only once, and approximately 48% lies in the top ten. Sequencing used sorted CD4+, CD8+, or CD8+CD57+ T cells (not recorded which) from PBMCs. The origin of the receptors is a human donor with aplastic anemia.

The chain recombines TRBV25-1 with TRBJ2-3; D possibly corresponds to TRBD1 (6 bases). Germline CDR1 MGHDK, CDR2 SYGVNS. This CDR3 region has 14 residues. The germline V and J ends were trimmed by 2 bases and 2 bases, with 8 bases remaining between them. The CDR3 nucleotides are TGTGCCAGCAGTGAACAGGGGTTCACAGATACGCAGTATTTT. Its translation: CASSEQGFTDTQYF.

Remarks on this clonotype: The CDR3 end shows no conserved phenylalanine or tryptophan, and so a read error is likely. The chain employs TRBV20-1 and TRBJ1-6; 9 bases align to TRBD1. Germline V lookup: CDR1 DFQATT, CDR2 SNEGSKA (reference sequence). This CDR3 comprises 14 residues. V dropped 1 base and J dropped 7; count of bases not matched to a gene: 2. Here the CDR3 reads CSARGDRENSPLHL. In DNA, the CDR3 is TGCAGTGCTAGAGGGGACAGGGAAAATTCACCCCTCCACTTA.

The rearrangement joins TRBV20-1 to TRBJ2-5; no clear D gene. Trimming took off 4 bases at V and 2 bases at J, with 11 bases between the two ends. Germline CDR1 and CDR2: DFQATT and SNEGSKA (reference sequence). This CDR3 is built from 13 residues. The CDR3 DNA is TGCAGTGCTACTGCCCTAGGGCAAGAGACCCAGTACTTC. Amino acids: CSATALGQETQYF.

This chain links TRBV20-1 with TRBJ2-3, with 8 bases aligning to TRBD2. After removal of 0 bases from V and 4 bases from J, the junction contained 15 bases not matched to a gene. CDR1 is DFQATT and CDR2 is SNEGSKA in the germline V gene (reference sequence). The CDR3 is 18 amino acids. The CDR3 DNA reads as TGCAGTGCTAGAGATCCCCCCGTTAGCGGGACGGGGGCAGATACGCAGTATTTT. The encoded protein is CSARDPPVSGTGADTQYF.

This CDR3 is CATSEIGRPDTQYF. CDR3 sequence (DNA): TGTGCCACCAGTGAAATCGGCAGACCAGATACGCAGTATTTT. The V and J genes are TRBV24-1 and TRBJ2-3; D unclear. The germline gives CDR1 KGHDR, CDR2 SFDVKD. The V end was cut by 4 bases, the J end by 4 bases, with 11 bases between. The CDR3 has 14 residues.

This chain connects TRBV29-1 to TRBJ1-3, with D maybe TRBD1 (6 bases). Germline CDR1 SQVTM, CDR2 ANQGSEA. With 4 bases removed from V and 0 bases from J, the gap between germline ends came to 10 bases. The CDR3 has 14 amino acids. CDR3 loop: CSVGGATSGNTIYF. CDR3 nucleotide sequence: TGCAGCGTTGGGGGGGCCACCTCTGGAAACACCATATATTTT. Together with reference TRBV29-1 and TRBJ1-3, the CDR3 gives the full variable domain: SAVISQKPSRDICQRGTSLTIQCQVDSQVTMMFWYRQQPGQSLTLIATANQGSEATYESGFVIDKFPISRPNLTFSTLTVSNMSPEDSSIYLCSVGGATSGNTIYFGEGSWLTVV.

The CDR3 sequence: CASSLRWGQGGETQYF. Written as DNA, the CDR3 is TGTGCCAGCAGCTTAAGATGGGGGCAGGGGGGGGAGACCCAGTACTTC. The rearrangement uses TRBV7-8 and TRBJ2-5; possibly TRBD1 or TRBD2 for D (7 bases each). The CDR3 has 16 amino acids. V was shortened by 2 bases and J by 5 bases, with 18 bases between the two germline ends. Germline CDR1 SGHVS, CDR2 FQNEAQ.

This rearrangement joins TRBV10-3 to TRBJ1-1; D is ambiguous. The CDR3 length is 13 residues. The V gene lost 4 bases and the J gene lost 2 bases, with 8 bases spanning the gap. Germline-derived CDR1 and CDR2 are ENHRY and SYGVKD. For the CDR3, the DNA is TGTGCCATCAGTGGCGCACGTAACACTGAAGCTTTCTTT. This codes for CAISGARNTEAFF.

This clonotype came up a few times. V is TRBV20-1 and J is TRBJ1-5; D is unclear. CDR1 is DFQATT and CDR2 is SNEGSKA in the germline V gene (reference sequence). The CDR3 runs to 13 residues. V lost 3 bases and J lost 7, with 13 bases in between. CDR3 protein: CSASLGVGQPQHF. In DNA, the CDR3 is TGCAGTGCTAGCCTTGGGGTAGGGCAGCCCCAGCATTTT.

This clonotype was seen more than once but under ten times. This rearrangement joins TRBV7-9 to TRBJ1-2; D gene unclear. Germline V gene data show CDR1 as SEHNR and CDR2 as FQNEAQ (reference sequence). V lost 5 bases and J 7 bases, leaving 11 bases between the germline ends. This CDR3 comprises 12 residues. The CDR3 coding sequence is TGTGCCAGCAGCCTTCAGGAGGGTGGCTACACCTTC. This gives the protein CASSLQEGGYTF.

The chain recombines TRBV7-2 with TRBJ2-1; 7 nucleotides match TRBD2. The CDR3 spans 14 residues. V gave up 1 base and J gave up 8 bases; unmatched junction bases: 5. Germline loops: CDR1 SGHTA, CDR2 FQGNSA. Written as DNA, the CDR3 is TGTGCCAGCAGCTTAGGAGCGGGGATGGATGAGCAGTTCTTC. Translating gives CASSLGAGMDEQFF.

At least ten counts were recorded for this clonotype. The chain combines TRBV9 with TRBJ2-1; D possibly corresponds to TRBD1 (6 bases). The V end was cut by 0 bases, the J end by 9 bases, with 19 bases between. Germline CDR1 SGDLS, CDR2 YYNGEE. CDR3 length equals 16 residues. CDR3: CASSVEGHPRDGEQFF. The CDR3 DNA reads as TGTGCCAGCAGCGTAGAGGGACACCCACGGGACGGTGAGCAGTTCTTC.